This record covers a single T cell receptor (beta chain). Its antigen remains unidentified. The method was immunoSEQ multiplex PCR; TCRdb's version includes in-frame clones alone and lacks a portion of them. Among a few hundred thousand clones listed, around 87% were seen once. Germline CDR1 and CDR2: MNHNS and SASEGT. The CDR3 covers 14 residues. Trimming pared 8 bases from V and 3 bases from J, leaving 16 bases between. This entry is derived from a study of shared clonotypes between healthy human individuals. Points from the study as a whole: At large depth, rarefaction still showed sorted-subset sequencing to be incomplete.

The receptor's source is a man younger than 35 in good health. Sample: memory CD8+ T cells sorted from blood. As to subset: CD45RO+ cells pooled with CCR7-negative TemRA cells. The chain uses TRBV6-1 and TRBJ1-2; tentatively, D is TRBD1 (5 bases). CDR3 protein: CASPPKDMDYGYTF. CDR3 nucleotide sequence: TGTGCCAGCCCCCCGAAGGACATGGACTATGGCTACACCTTC.